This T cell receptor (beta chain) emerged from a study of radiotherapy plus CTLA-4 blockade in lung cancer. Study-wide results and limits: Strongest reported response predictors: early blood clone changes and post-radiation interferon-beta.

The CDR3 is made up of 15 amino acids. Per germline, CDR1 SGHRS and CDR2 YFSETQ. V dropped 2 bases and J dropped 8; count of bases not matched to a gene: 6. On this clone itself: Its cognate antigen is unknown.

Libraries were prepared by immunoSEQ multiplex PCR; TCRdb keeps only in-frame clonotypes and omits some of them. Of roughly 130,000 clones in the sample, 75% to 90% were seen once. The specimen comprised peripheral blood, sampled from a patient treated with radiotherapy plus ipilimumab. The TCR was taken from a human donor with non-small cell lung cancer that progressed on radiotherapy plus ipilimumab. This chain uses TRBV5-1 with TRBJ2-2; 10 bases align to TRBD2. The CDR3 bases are TGCGCCAGCAGCTTACTAGCGGGAAGATCGGGGGAGCTGTTTTTT. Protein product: CASSLLAGRSGELFF.